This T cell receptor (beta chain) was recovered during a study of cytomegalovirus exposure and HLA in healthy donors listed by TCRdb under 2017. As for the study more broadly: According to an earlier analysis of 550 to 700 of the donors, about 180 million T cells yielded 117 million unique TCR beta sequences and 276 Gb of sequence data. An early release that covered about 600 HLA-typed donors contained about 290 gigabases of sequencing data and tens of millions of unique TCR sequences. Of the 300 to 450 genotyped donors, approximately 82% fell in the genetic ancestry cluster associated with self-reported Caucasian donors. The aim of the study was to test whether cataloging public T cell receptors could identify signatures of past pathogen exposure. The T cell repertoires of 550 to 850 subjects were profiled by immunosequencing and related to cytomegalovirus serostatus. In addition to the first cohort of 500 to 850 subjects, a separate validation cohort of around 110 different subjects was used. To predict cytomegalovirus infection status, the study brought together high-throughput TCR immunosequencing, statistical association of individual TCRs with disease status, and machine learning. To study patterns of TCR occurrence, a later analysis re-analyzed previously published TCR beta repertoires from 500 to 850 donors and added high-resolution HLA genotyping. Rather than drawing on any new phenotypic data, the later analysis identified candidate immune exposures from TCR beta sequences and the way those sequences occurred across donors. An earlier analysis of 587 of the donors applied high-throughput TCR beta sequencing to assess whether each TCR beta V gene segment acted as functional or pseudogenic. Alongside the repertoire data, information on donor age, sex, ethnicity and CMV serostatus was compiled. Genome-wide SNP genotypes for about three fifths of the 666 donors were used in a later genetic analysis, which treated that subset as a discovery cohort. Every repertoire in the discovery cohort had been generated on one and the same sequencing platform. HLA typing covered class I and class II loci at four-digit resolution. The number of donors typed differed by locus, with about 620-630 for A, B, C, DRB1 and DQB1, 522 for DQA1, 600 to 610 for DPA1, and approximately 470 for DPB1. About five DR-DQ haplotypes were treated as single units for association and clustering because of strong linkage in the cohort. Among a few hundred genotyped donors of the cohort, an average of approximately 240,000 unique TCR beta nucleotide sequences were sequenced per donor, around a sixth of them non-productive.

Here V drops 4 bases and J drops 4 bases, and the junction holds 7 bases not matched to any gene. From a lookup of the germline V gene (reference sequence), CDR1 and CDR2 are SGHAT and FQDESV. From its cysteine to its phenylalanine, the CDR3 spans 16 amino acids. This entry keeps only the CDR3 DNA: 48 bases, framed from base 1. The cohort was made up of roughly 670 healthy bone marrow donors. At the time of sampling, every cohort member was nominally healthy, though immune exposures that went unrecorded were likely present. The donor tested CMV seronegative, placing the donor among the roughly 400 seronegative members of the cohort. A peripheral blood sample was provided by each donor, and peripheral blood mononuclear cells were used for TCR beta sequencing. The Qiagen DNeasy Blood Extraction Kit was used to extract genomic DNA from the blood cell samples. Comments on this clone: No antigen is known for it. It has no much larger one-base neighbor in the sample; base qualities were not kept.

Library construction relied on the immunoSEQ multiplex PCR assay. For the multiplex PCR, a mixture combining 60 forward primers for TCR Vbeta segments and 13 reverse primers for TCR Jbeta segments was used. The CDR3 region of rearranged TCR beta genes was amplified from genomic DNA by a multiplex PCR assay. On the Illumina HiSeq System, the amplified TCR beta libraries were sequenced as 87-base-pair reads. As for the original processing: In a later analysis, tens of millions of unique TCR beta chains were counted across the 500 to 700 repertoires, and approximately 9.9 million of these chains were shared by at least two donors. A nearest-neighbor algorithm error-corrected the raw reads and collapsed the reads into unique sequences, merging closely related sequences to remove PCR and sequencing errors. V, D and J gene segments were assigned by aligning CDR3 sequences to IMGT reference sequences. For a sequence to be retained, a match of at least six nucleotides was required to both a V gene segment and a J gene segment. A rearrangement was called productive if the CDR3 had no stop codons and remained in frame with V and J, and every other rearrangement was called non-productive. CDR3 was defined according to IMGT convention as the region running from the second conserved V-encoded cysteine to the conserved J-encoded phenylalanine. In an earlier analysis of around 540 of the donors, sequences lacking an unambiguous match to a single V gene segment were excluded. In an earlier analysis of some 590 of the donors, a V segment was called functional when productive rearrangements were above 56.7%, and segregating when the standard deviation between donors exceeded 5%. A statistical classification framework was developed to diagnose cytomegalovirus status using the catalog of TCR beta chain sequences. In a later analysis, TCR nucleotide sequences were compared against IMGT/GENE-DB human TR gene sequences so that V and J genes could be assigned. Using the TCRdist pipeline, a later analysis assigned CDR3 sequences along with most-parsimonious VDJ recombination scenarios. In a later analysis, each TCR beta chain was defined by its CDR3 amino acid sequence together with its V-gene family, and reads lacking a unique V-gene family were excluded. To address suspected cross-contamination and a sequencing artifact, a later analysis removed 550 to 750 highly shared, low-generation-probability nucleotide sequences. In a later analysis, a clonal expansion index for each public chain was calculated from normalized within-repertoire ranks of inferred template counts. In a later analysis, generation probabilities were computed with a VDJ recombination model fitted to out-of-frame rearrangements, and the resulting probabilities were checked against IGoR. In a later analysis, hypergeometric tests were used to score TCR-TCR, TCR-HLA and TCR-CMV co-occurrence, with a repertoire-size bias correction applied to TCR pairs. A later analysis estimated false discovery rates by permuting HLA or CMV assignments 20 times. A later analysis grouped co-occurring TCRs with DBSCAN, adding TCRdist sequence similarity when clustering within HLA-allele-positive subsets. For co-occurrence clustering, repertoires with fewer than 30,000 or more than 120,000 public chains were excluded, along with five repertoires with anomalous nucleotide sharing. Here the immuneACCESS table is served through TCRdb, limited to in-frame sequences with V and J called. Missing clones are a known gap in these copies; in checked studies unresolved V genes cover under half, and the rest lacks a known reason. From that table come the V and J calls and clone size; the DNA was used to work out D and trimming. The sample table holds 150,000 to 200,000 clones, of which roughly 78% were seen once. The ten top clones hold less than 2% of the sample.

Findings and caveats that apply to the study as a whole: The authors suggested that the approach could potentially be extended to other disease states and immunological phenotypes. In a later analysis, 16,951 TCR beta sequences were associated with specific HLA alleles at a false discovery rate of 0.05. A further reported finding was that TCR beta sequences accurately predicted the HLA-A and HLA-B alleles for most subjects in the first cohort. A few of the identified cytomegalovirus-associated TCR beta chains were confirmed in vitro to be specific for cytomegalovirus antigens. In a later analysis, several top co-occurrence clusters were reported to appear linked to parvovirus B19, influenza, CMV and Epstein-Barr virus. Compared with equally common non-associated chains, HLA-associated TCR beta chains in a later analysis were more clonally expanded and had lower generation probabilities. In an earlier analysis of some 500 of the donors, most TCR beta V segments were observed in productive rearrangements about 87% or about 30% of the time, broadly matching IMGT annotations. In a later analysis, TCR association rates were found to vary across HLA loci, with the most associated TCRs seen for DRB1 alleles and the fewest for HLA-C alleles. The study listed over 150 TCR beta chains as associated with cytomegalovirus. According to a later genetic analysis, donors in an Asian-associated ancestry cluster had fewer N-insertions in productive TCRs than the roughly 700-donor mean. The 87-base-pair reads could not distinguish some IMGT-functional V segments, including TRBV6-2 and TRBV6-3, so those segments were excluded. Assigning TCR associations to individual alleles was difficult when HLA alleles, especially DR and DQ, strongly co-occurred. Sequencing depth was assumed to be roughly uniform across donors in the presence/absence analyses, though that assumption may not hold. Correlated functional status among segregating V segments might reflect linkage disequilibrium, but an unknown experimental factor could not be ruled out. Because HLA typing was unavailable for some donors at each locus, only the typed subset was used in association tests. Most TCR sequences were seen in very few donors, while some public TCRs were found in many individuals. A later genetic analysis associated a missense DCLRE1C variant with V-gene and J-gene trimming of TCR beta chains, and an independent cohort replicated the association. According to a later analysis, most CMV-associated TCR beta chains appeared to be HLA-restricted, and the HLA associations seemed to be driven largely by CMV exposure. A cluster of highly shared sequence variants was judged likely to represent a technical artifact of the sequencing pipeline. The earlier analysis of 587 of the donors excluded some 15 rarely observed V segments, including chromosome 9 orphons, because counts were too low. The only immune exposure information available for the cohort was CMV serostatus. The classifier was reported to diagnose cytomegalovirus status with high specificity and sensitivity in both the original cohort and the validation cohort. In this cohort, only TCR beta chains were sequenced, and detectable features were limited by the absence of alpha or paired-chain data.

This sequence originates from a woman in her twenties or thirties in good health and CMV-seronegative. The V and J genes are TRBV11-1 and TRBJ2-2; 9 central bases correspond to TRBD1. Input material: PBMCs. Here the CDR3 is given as CASSWGQGGGTGELFF. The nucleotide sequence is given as TGTGCCAGCAGCTGGGGACAGGGAGGTGGCACCGGGGAGCTGTTTTTT.